This is a list of T cell receptor beta chains from one sample in a study of shared clonotypes between healthy human individuals. Profiled with immunoSEQ multiplex PCR; TCRdb holds only in-frame clones, not every one. Counted here are some 2.1 million clones, 80% to 95% occurring once; the ten biggest clones make up approximately 1.6%. The sequenced sample consisted of naive CD8+ T cells from PBMCs. All receptors derive from a man aged 18 to 30 in good health. Some clones in this sample may be carry-over from other donors' samples. CDR3s leave out the opening cysteine and the closing phenylalanine or tryptophan.

len,v_gene,j_gene,CDR3aa
13,TRBV4-1,TRBJ2-2,ASSQAPKNTGELF
11,TRBV29-1,TRBJ2-4,SVETGSRGIQY
13,TRBV15,TRBJ2-2,ATSFRDRGAGELF
9,TRBV6-5,TRBJ2-1,ASTSNNEQF
12,TRBV11-2,TRBJ2-7,ASSSMQGAIEQY
11,TRBV7-6,TRBJ1-2,ASSTTENYGYT
17,TRBV14,TRBJ2-5,ASSQGPRQLLSYQETQY
14,TRBV29-1,TRBJ2-1,SVEDWGLAGYNEQF
14,TRBV7-9,TRBJ2-1,ASSPSSGLAVNEQF
11,TRBV5-1,TRBJ1-1,ASSQYANTEAF
12,TRBV5-4,TRBJ1-1,ASAGEGGNTEAF
12,TRBV5-4,TRBJ1-1,ASSLDRTNTEAF
13,TRBV9,TRBJ2-1,ASSVVASGTTEQF
13,TRBV5-1,TRBJ2-2,ASSRTGGGGGELF
12,TRBV7-9,TRBJ1-2,ASSSEWANYGYT
15,TRBV19,TRBJ2-7,ASSSLPGTSGFHEQY
12,TRBV28,TRBJ2-2,ASTIRGDDGELF
14,TRBV7-9,TRBJ1-2,ASSFFSGRDAYGYT
10,TRBV5-6,TRBJ1-1,ASSFRRTEAF
13,TRBV11-2,TRBJ1-2,ASSHRQETNYGYT
14,TRBV15,TRBJ2-7,ATSTMTSGIPYEQY
13,TRBV4-1,TRBJ1-5,ASSQMGQGMGPQH
12,TRBV7-9,TRBJ2-4,ASSLRGPGDIQY
12,TRBV27,TRBJ1-1,ASSLRDWNTEAF
14,TRBV27,TRBJ2-7,ASSPSAGQEDYEQY
11,TRBV30,TRBJ1-2,AWGRGGGYGYT